This T cell receptor beta chain was observed in a study of early T cells in non-severe SARS-CoV-2 infection. Whole-study context: Sequencing used unsorted whole-blood bulk RNA, so chains lack pairing. The study, taken as a whole, reports: VDJdb matches were skewed toward anti-spike CD8 T cell responses.

Researchers attached unique molecular identifiers to individual cDNA molecules. TCRdb passed the 5' RACE reads through MiXCR, listing each CDR3 protein once. The sample holds some 96,000 distinct CDR3 sequences, approximately 11% seen once. V was cut by 8 bases and J by 5 bases, with 3 bases left in between. CDR3 length: 9 amino acids. In germline, CDR1 is DFQATT, CDR2 SNEGSKA (reference sequence). This clonotype was counted a few times. The antigen is undetermined. This TCR derives from an adult who was a healthcare worker with PCR-confirmed SARS-CoV-2 infection or an uninfected control (not recorded which). The material sequenced was whole blood, taken at baseline. The J gene is TRBJ2-2, the V gene TRBV20-1; D ambiguous. Here the CDR3 reads CSLTGELFF. The CDR3 DNA is TGCAGTTTAACCGGGGAGCTGTTTTTT.